This T cell receptor (beta chain) is drawn from a study of shared clonotypes between healthy human individuals. Using immunoSEQ multiplex PCR, the repertoire was profiled, and TCRdb retains in-frame clones only, with some absent. Here the sample spans about 2 million clones, over 85% being singletons. V was shortened by 6 bases and J by 5 bases, with 17 bases between the two germline ends. The CDR3 consists of 14 residues. Germline CDR1 reads MNHNS; CDR2 reads SASEGT. Sequenced: naive CD4+ T cells sorted from blood. Subset indicated: CD45RA+ positively selected. The gene calls are TRBV6-1 and TRBJ2-7, with D unclear. The sequence came from a man aged 18-30 years in good health. Here the CDR3 reads CASRRTGNYDEQYF. CDR3 in DNA: TGTGCCAGCAGGAGGACGGGTAATTACGACGAGCAGTACTTC.